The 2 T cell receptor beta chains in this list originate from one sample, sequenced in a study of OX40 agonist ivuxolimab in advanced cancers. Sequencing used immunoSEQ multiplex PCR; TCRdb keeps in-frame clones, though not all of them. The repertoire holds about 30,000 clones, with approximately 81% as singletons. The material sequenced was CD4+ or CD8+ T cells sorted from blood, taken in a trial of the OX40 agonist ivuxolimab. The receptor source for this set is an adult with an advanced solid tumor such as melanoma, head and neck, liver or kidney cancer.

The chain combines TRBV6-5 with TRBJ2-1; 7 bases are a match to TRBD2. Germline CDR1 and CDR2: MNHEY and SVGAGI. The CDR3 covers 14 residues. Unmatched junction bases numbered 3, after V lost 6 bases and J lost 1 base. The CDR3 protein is CASRREWSYNEQFF. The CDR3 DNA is TGTGCCAGCAGGCGGGAGTGGTCCTACAATGAGCAGTTCTTC.

CDR3 bases: TGTGCCAGTAGTCCCCAGGATGGGGACGAGCAGTACTTC. Residues: CASSPQDGDEQYF. The chain employs TRBV19 and TRBJ2-7; D unresolved. This CDR3 is built from 13 residues. V dropped 5 bases and J dropped 5 bases, with 13 bases sitting between them. Germline V gene lookup returns CDR1 LNHDA and CDR2 SQIVND (reference sequence).